These 8 T cell receptor beta chains share one sample of origin, sequenced in a study of OX40 agonist ivuxolimab in advanced cancers. Library generation was performed with the immunoSEQ multiplex PCR assay. TCRdb re-hosts the immuneACCESS table, in-frame sequences only. Its copies lack some clones; in the studies checked, an unresolved V gene accounts for under half of them, and the cause for the rest is not known. For this sample the table gives around 20,000 clones, of which 75% to 85% were detected only once. In total, the top ten clones hold 3.1% of the sample. Sequences were derived from CD4+ or CD8+ T cells sorted from blood, sampled in a trial of the OX40 agonist ivuxolimab. The receptors come from an adult with an advanced solid tumor such as melanoma, head and neck, liver or kidney cancer.

This clone was counted between two and nine times. V usage is TRBV5-4 and J usage is TRBJ1-2, with D unresolved. V gave up 2 bases and J gave up 3 bases, with 17 bases separating them. The CDR3 length is 16 residues. The germline V gene has CDR1 SGHNT and CDR2 YYREEE (reference sequence). The DNA for the CDR3 is TGTGCCAGCAGCTTTCCGCCCGGTCGGACGGACTATGGCTACACCTTC. Its protein product is CASSFPPGRTDYGYTF. The entire variable domain, with the rest obtained from reference TRBV5-4 and TRBJ1-2, is as follows: ETGVTQSPTHLIKTRGQQVTLRCSSQSGHNTVSWYQQALGQGPQFIFQYYREEENGRGNFPPRFSGLQFPNYSSELNVNALELDDSALYLCASSFPPGRTDYGYTFGSGTRLTVV.

The chain has TRBV5-6 and TRBJ2-1, with TRBD2 identical over 11 bases. The CDR3 sequence is 19 residues long. Germline values: CDR1 SGHDT, CDR2 YYEEEE. V was pared by 3 bases and J by 7 bases, with 18 bases of the junction left unmatched. The CDR3 protein is CASSSSWGYSGRARNEQFF. The CDR3, as DNA: TGTGCCAGCAGCTCTTCTTGGGGGTATAGCGGGAGGGCCAGGAATGAGCAGTTCTTC.

This rearrangement joins TRBV6-6 to TRBJ2-5, with 10 bases identical to TRBD1. The CDR3 consists of 14 residues. V shed 3 bases and J 3 bases; nucleotides not matched to a gene: 1. Germline CDR1 and CDR2: MNHNY and SVGAGI (reference sequence). CDR3 sequence reads: CASSYGTGEETQYF. The CDR3 nucleotides are TGTGCCAGCAGTTATGGGACAGGGGAAGAGACCCAGTACTTC.

The rearrangement uses TRBV30 and TRBJ1-5; a weak D match, TRBD1 (5 bases). From germline, CDR1 is GTSNPN and CDR2 SVGIG (reference sequence). Trimming left V 5 bases short and J 7 bases short, with 18 bases between. This CDR3 has 14 amino acids. The CDR3 protein is CAWDLGTSEQPQHF. The CDR3 DNA is TGTGCCTGGGACCTCGGGACTTCTGAGCAGCCCCAGCATTTT.

The chain uses TRBV27 and TRBJ2-1, with D tentatively TRBD2 (6 bases). The V gene's germline CDR1 is MNHEY and CDR2 SMNVEV (reference sequence). The V end lost 7 bases, the J end lost 10 bases, and 17 bases lay between the germline ends. The CDR3 extends over 13 amino acids. The CDR3 protein is CASKRRGAGEQFF. CDR3 bases: TGTGCCAGCAAGCGGCGGGGCGCTGGGGAGCAGTTCTTC.

The J gene is TRBJ2-3, the V gene TRBV10-3; 7 bases agree with TRBD1. This CDR3 has 15 residues. Germline lookup yields CDR1 ENHRY and CDR2 SYGVKD. Trimming cost V 6 bases and J 6 bases; bases outside gene matches: 12. DNA of the CDR3: TGTGCCATCAGAGCACCGGGACAGTTTTCGGATACGCAGTATTTT. Its translation: CAIRAPGQFSDTQYF.

The chain couples TRBV6-4 to TRBJ2-1; D might be TRBD1 (6 bases). There are 13 residues in the CDR3. Germline CDR1 and CDR2: MRHNA and SNTAGT. Trimming shortened V by 7 bases and J by 8 bases, and 15 bases separated the two germline ends. The CDR3 DNA follows: TGTGCCAGCACCCAGGGGTCTGCTTATGAGCAGTTCTTC. Its protein product is CASTQGSAYEQFF.

This clone showed up just once. The J gene is TRBJ1-3, the V gene TRBV6-1; 8 nucleotides match TRBD1. This CDR3 is built from 14 residues. Per germline, CDR1 MNHNS and CDR2 SASEGT. Trimming at V came to 7 bases and at J to 5 bases, leaving 7 bases not matched to a gene. CDR3 DNA sequence: TGTGCCAGCAAGGTGACAGGGGCAAGAAACACCATATATTTT. Translation: CASKVTGARNTIYF.